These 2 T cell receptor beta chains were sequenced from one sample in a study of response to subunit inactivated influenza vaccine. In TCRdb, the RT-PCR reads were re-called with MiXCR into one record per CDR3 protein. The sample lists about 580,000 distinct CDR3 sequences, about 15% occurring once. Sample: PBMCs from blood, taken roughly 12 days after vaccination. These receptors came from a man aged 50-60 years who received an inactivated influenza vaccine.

CDR3 sequence: CASSHYTENTEAFF. The CDR3 bases are TGTGCCAGCAGTCACTACACAGAGAACACTGAAGCTTTCTTT. V usage is TRBV12-3 or TRBV12-4 and J usage is TRBJ1-1; D not resolved. V lost 5 bases, J lost 1 base, and 11 bases lay in between. This CDR3 has 14 amino acids.

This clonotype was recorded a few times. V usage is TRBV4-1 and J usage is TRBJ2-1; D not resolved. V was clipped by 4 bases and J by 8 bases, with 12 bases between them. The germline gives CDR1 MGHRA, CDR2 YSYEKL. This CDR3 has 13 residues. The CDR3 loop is CASSPGPWYEQFF. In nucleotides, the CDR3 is TGCGCCAGCAGCCCCGGGCCTTGGTATGAGCAGTTCTTC.